This entry concerns a single TCR beta chain. The antigen is not known. PCR involved 60 Vbeta and 13 Jbeta primers. In the source study's methods: The count from a later analysis was about 80 million unique TCR beta chains, around 11 million of them shared. Using immunoSEQ multiplex PCR, the repertoire was profiled, and TCRdb retains in-frame clones only, with some absent. That table supplies the V and J calls and clone size; D and trimming were determined from the DNA. The table includes around 130,000 clones, 65% to 85% detected once. The data belong to a study of cytomegalovirus exposure and HLA in healthy donors. CDR3 length equals 14 residues. Per germline, CDR1 MNHEY and CDR2 SMNVEV (reference sequence). V trimming: 4 bases; J trimming: 9 bases; junction bases outside the gene matches: 7. Study findings and constraints: Reportedly, cytomegalovirus status was diagnosed with high sensitivity and specificity. The later analysis indicated that the majority of CMV-associated TCR beta chains appeared HLA-restricted. A highly shared variant cluster was judged a likely technical artifact.

Input material: PBMCs. The sequence came from a woman between 35 and 50 years old in good health and CMV-seronegative. V usage is TRBV27 and J usage is TRBJ2-1, with TRBD2 matching 9 bases. CDR3: CASSWVAGASEQFF. The CDR3 DNA reads as TGTGCCAGCAGTTGGGTAGCGGGAGCGAGTGAGCAGTTCTTC.